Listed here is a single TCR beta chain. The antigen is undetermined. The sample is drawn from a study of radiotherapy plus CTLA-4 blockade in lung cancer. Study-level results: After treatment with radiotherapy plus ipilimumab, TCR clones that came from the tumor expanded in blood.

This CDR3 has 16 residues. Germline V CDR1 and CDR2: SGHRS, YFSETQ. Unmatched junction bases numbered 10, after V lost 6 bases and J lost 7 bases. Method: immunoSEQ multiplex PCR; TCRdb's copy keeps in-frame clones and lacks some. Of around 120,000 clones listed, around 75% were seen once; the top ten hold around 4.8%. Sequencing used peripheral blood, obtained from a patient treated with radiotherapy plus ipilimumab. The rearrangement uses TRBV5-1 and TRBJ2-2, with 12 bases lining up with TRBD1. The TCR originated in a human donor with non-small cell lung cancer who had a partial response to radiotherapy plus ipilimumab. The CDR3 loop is CASNNLGTGGIGELFF. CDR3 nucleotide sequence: TGCGCCAGCAACAATCTCGGGACAGGGGGCATCGGGGAGCTGTTTTTT.